This TCR beta chain came from a study of response to subunit inactivated influenza vaccine. TCRdb called the RT-PCR reads again in MiXCR, with one record for every CDR3 protein. Of around 520,000 distinct CDR3 sequences listed, over 25% are singletons. Points from the study as a whole: Authors suggested that a seasonal influenza vaccination recruits few new T cells each time.

About this clonotype itself: Its antigen is not known.

The length of the CDR3 is 14 residues. Germline-derived CDR1 and CDR2 are DFQATT and SNEGSKA (reference sequence). V trimming: 1 base; J trimming: 5 bases; junction bases outside the gene matches: 4. The J gene is TRBJ2-5, the V gene TRBV20-1, with 10 bases that match TRBD1. The specimen comprised CD4+ T cells sorted from PBMCs, sampled 5 days after vaccination. This receptor was taken from a man over 45 who received an inactivated influenza vaccine. The CDR3 nucleotides read TGCAGTGCTAGAGGGGACAGGGGTTGGGAGACCCAGTACTTC. Translating it yields CSARGDRGWETQYF.